This paragraph covers one T cell receptor beta chain sequence. Per the study methods: Amplifying reference gene primers gave estimates of nucleated cell counts. The data were produced by immunoSEQ multiplex PCR, yet TCRdb's version contains in-frame clones alone and is incomplete. Clone size and the V and J calls come from that table; the DNA yielded D and trimming. The table includes about 96,000 clones, about 90% detected once. The Seattle patients joined while their infection was active and were tracked longitudinally afterward. The entry originates in a study of blood T cell repertoires in COVID-19. The overall study: Italy, Spain and the United States were the sources of the convalescent and acute COVID-19 samples. From T cells, B-cell-depleted T cells, or PBMCs came the material, which was cDNA or gDNA.

V lost 4 bases and J lost 11; bases outside the gene matches: 4. The CDR3 loop spans 12 amino acids. The chain uses TRBV12-3 or TRBV12-4 and TRBJ1-1, with 10 bases identical to TRBD1. The sequence was obtained from a human donor with COVID-19, enrolled during active disease. The donor label of this sample is uncertain. Sequencing used peripheral blood. This CDR3 is CASSWDRGEAFF. CDR3 nucleotide sequence: TGTGCCAGCAGTTGGGACAGGGGTGAGGCTTTCTTT.